This T cell receptor beta chain comes out of a study of read filtering for tumor transcriptome and immune sequencing. Many counts were recorded for this clonotype. V lost 1 base and J lost 3, with 13 bases in between. CDR1 and CDR2 (germline): DFQATT, SNEGSKA (reference sequence). The CDR3 extends over 14 amino acids. From 350 to 500 ng of RNA, a library with molecular barcoded alpha/delta and beta/gamma adaptors was made. One entry per CDR3 protein, called by TCRdb with MiXCR from the reads. The table records around 40,000 distinct CDR3 sequences, about 12% of them present only once. The receptor comes from a donor at least 40 years old with multiple myeloma. The rearrangement links TRBV20-1 to TRBJ2-7, with D perhaps TRBD1 or TRBD2 (5 bases each). Sample: a population of CD138-negative cells sorted from bone marrow. CDR3 DNA: TGCAGTGCTAGAGCCAGGGACGGATTCTACGAGCAGTACTTC. This translates into CSARARDGFYEQYF.